Below, 23 T cell receptor beta chains from the same sample are listed, as sequenced in a study of Ad26.COV2.S vaccination and SARS-CoV-2 variants. Generated by immunoSEQ multiplex PCR, the TCRdb table keeps only in-frame clones and is missing some. The sample lists some 410,000 clones; about 90% were seen once. Indicated treatment: around 19 received Ad26.COV2.S at low or high dose, single or two shots; roughly 5 received placebo; per-sample allocation not given. Day 63 after the first injection of vaccine or placebo was the sampling time. The sequencing here drew on peripheral blood, taken in a trial of Ad26.COV2.S vaccine versus placebo. These receptors were obtained from a person between 18 and 65 years old who received the Ad26.COV2.S COVID-19 vaccine or a placebo.

This clone was seen only once. This chain uses TRBV7-2 with TRBJ2-3; perhaps TRBD2 as D (5 bases). This CDR3 comprises 12 residues. The ends were cut back, 6 bases at V and 4 bases at J, with 8 bases in the middle. Per germline, CDR1 SGHTA and CDR2 FQGNSA. The CDR3 protein is CASREAADTQYF. As DNA, the CDR3 is TGTGCCAGCAGGGAAGCGGCAGATACGCAGTATTTT.

This clone has a handful of counts. The CDR3 is CASSPDRVAGSEQFF. CDR3 coding DNA: TGTGCCAGCAGCCCCGATAGGGTAGCGGGGTCTGAGCAGTTCTTC. The chain couples TRBV7-2 to TRBJ2-1, with 8 bases matching TRBD2. The CDR3 sequence is 15 residues long. Germline V gene data show CDR1 as SGHTA and CDR2 as FQGNSA. Trimming cost V 5 bases and J 9 bases; bases outside gene matches: 12.

The chain links TRBV7-9 to TRBJ2-3, with 11 bases matching TRBD1. CDR1 and CDR2 from the germline V gene are SEHNR and FQNEAQ (reference sequence). There are 16 residues in the CDR3. Trimming took 1 base from V and 4 from J; bases not matched to a gene: 4. The CDR3 reads CASSLDPGQGADTQYF. The CDR3 coding sequence is TGTGCCAGCAGCTTAGATCCGGGACAGGGGGCAGATACGCAGTATTTT.

The J gene is TRBJ1-1, the V gene TRBV28; 9 nucleotides agree with TRBD1. Trimming removed 10 bases from V and 2 bases from J; junction bases left unmatched: 8. The germline V gene has CDR1 MDHEN and CDR2 SYDVKM. The CDR3 is made up of 14 amino acids. The chain's CDR3 is CATFTGGRNTEAFF. The CDR3 region has the DNA TGTGCCACCTTTACAGGGGGCCGCAACACTGAAGCTTTCTTT.

The chain joins TRBV7-6 to TRBJ2-3; no definite D call. CDR1 is SGHVS and CDR2 is FNYEAQ in the germline V gene. The CDR3 sequence is 11 residues long. V dropped 6 bases and J dropped 2 bases, with 3 bases sitting between them. CDR3 in DNA: TGTGCCAGCAGTCACACAGATACGCAGTATTTT. Its protein is CASSHTDTQYF.

The CDR3 spells CASSSAGTGRGNTIYF. For the CDR3, the DNA is TGTGCCAGCAGTTCTGCCGGGACAGGGAGAGGAAACACCATATATTTT. The genes are TRBV27 and TRBJ1-3, with TRBD1 matching over 9 bases. The CDR3 has 16 residues. The ends lost 4 bases at V and 4 bases at J; junction bases unmatched: 8. In germline, CDR1 is MNHEY, CDR2 SMNVEV (reference sequence).

This chain uses TRBV7-2 with TRBJ2-3, with D possibly being TRBD2 (6 bases). The CDR3 is 16 amino acids. Germline V gene lookup returns CDR1 SGHTA and CDR2 FQGNSA. Trimming removed 5 bases from V and 4 bases from J, with 19 bases in between. The CDR3 spells CASSARRRGQADTQYF. The CDR3 region has the DNA TGTGCCAGCAGCGCCCGGCGGCGGGGTCAGGCAGATACGCAGTATTTT.

This chain connects TRBV27 to TRBJ1-4, with D tentatively TRBD1 (5 bases). CDR3 length equals 14 residues. The ends were cut back, 3 bases at V and 1 base at J, with 6 bases in the middle. The germline V gene encodes CDR1 MNHEY and CDR2 SMNVEV (reference sequence). The CDR3 reads CASSFQGTNEKLFF. For the CDR3, the DNA is TGTGCCAGCAGTTTCCAGGGAACTAATGAAAAACTGTTTTTT.

Points on this clone: The junction shows a germline mismatch at one end, possibly a read error. The genes are TRBV19 and TRBJ2-1; a weak D match, TRBD1 (5 bases). Germline V gene data show CDR1 as LNHDA and CDR2 as SQIVND (reference sequence). The length of the CDR3 is 12 residues. The CDR3 loop is CASSWGYNGQFF. CDR3 nucleotides: TGTGCCAGTAGCTGGGGCTACAATGGGCAGTTCTTC.

This chain connects TRBV7-6 to TRBJ2-5, with 10 bases matching TRBD2. Per the germline V gene, CDR1 is SGHVS and CDR2 is FNYEAQ. This CDR3 is built from 16 residues. Trimming cost V 1 base and J 2 bases; bases outside gene matches: 4. CDR3 bases: TGTGCCAGCAGCTTAGATACTAGCGGGGATCAAGAGACCCAGTACTTC. It is translated as CASSLDTSGDQETQYF.

J is TRBJ1-2 and V is TRBV6-2 or TRBV6-3; D unresolved. Per the germline V gene, CDR1 is MNHEY and CDR2 is SVGEGT. V was pared by 6 bases and J by 3 bases, with 17 bases between. This CDR3 comprises 15 residues. The CDR3 nucleotides read TGTGCCAGCAGCCCTGTTTCTTCCCGATACTATGGCTACACCTTC. Translation: CASSPVSSRYYGYTF.

This chain connects TRBV7-2 to TRBJ2-2; 12 nucleotides line up with TRBD2. The germline V gene has CDR1 SGHTA and CDR2 FQGNSA. Losses at the gene ends were 5 bases for V and 4 bases for J; bases not matched to a gene: 5. There are 16 residues in the CDR3. The CDR3 region has the DNA TGTGCCAGCAGCGGGGGACTAGCGGGCGGCACCGGGGAGCTGTTTTTT. Amino acid sequence: CASSGGLAGGTGELFF.

The chain combines TRBV19 with TRBJ1-3; D uncertain. Germline V gene sequence: CDR1 LNHDA, CDR2 SQIVND (reference sequence). The CDR3 sequence is 16 residues long. V was trimmed by 7 bases and J by 0 bases, leaving 16 bases between them. CDR3 in amino acids: CASIPGSVVSGNTIYF. The CDR3, as DNA: TGTGCCAGTATCCCAGGCTCTGTTGTCTCTGGAAACACCATATATTTT.

CDR3 bases: TGTGCCAGCAGTTCGGCAGGTGTTAATTCACCCCTCCACTTT. It yields the protein CASSSAGVNSPLHF. The V and J genes are TRBV28 and TRBJ1-6; D remains ambiguous. With 4 bases removed from V and 6 bases from J, the gap between germline ends came to 10 bases. Germline lookup yields CDR1 MDHEN and CDR2 SYDVKM. CDR3 length: 14 amino acids.

This sequence joins TRBV7-9 and TRBJ2-5; D perhaps matches TRBD1 (5 bases). The V and J ends lost 1 base and 0 bases respectively, with 9 bases between them. CDR1 and CDR2 (germline): SEHNR, FQNEAQ (reference sequence). This CDR3 is 15 amino acids long. Here the CDR3 reads CASSLGFRDQETQYF. The CDR3 DNA reads TGTGCCAGCAGCTTAGGTTTCAGGGACCAAGAGACCCAGTACTTC. The full variable domain, its missing parts supplied by reference TRBV7-9 and TRBJ2-5, is DTGVSQNPRHKITKRGQNVTFRCDPISEHNRLYWYRQTLGQGPEFLTYFQNEAQLEKSRLLSDRFSAERPKGSFSTLEIQRTEQGDSAMYLCASSLGFRDQETQYFGPGTRLLVL.

The V call is TRBV18, the J call TRBJ2-7; 11 bases align to TRBD2. V trimming: 3 bases; J trimming: 3 bases; junction bases outside the gene matches: 10. The CDR3 runs 17 residues. Germline V gene lookup returns CDR1 KGHSH and CDR2 LQKENI. The CDR3 sequence: CASSPPSSSGGGYEQYF. CDR3 in DNA: TGTGCCAGCTCACCCCCAAGCAGTAGCGGGGGGGGCTACGAGCAGTACTTC.

The rearrangement joins TRBV16 to TRBJ1-2, with D perhaps TRBD1 (6 bases). CDR1 is KGHSY and CDR2 is FQNENV in the germline V gene. This CDR3 is built from 17 residues. V was pared by 1 base and J by 1 base, with 16 bases between. The CDR3 DNA sequence: TGTGCCAGCAGCCAATATGCATCGTCAGGGGTTAACTATGGCTACACCTTC. Amino acids: CASSQYASSGVNYGYTF.

This clone was recorded once. V gene TRBV16 combines with J gene TRBJ2-7, with D uncertain. The CDR3 sequence is 14 residues long. V shed 0 bases and J shed 5 bases, with 11 bases lying between them. From germline, CDR1 is KGHSY and CDR2 FQNENV. The chain's CDR3 is CASSQSTGFHEQYF. The CDR3 bases are TGTGCCAGCAGCCAATCGACGGGTTTCCACGAGCAGTACTTC.

This CDR3 reads CASSMWTALLSTDTQYF. Here the CDR3 DNA reads TGTGCCAGTAGTATGTGGACAGCCCTACTTAGCACAGATACGCAGTATTTT. The rearrangement joins TRBV19 to TRBJ2-3; D possibly corresponds to TRBD1 (6 bases). The V and J ends lost 3 bases and 0 bases respectively, with 16 bases between them. The CDR3 contains 17 residues. Per germline, CDR1 LNHDA and CDR2 SQIVND (reference sequence).

The V gene is TRBV9, the J gene TRBJ2-5, with D possibly being TRBD2 (5 bases). The CDR3 length is 15 residues. Germline-derived CDR1 and CDR2 are SGDLS and YYNGEE. V lost 0 bases to trimming and J lost 2 bases, with 11 bases between them. The CDR3 DNA reads TGTGCCAGCAGCGTAGGTATAGCGAAACAAGAGACCCAGTACTTC. Translated, it gives CASSVGIAKQETQYF.

This clone was observed a handful of times. The chain combines TRBV6-4 with TRBJ2-3; 15 positions match TRBD2. The CDR3 runs to 15 residues. The ends lost 6 bases at V and 4 bases at J; junction bases unmatched: 2. Germline V gene data show CDR1 as MRHNA and CDR2 as SNTAGT. CDR3 nucleotides: TGTGCCAGCAGAAGGACTAGCGGGGGGGCAGATACGCAGTATTTT. It yields the protein CASRRTSGGADTQYF.

The chain employs TRBV12-3 or TRBV12-4 and TRBJ1-5, with D tentatively TRBD1 (5 bases). CDR3 length: 13 amino acids. V was cut by 7 bases and J by 4 bases, with 11 bases left in between. CDR3: CASTTYRNQPQHF. The CDR3 nucleotides are TGTGCCAGCACCACTTACAGGAATCAGCCCCAGCATTTT.

This clone occurred a few times. The chain employs TRBV9 and TRBJ2-2; D not resolved. CDR1 SGDLS and CDR2 YYNGEE come from the germline V gene. V lost 0 bases and J 7 bases, leaving 7 bases between the germline ends. The length of the CDR3 is 13 residues. The CDR3 DNA reads TGTGCCAGCAGCGTAGTTTCGGTCGGGGAGCTGTTTTTT. Translation gives CASSVVSVGELFF.